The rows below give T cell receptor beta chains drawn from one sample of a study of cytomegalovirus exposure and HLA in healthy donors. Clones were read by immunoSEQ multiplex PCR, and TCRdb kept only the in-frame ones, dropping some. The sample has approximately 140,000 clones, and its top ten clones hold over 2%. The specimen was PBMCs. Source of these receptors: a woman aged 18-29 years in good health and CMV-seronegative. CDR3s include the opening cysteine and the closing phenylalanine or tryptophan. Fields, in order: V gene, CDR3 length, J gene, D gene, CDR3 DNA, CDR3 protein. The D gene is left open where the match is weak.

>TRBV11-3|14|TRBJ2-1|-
TGTGCCAGCAGCTTAGGAGGGCCGAGCAATGAGCAGTTCTTC
CASSLGGPSNEQFF
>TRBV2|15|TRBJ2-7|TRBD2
TGTGCCAGCAGTATGGTCCGGGGCGGGGGGGACGAGCAGTACTTC
CASSMVRGGGDEQYF
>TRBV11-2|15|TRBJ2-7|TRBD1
TGTGCCAGCAGCTTAGATCAGGGGGCTACCTACGAGCAGTACTTC
CASSLDQGATYEQYF
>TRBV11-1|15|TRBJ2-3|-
TGTGCCAGCAGCTTAGGGAGGGCCGTGGGAGATACGCAGTATTTT
CASSLGRAVGDTQYF
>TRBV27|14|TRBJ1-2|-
TGTGCCAGCACACCCGGAGGGGATAACTATGGCTACACCTTC
CASTPGGDNYGYTF
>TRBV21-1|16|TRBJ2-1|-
TGTGCCAGCAGCAAGTCTCCTTCGACTAGCCGGGATGAGCAGTTCTTC
CASSKSPSTSRDEQFF
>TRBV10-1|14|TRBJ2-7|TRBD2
TGCGCCAGCAGTCGCGGACTAGAGGCCTACGAGCAGTACTTC
CASSRGLEAYEQYF
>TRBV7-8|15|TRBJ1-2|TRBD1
TGTGCCAGCAGCTTAGGTGGGACAGGGGTGACTGGCTACACCTTC
CASSLGGTGVTGYTF
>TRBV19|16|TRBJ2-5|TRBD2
TGTGCCAGTAGTTCCAGGAGTAGCGGGAGTGGGGAGACCCAGTACTTC
CASSSRSSGSGETQYF
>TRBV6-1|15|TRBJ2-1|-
TGTGCCAGCAGTCTGGGGGGTTTCATTTACAATGAGCAGTTCTTC
CASSLGGFIYNEQFF
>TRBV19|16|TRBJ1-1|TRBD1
TGTGCCAGTAGTATAGAGGTGTCAGGGGGTAACACTGAAGCTTTCTTT
CASSIEVSGGNTEAFF
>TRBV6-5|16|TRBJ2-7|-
TGTGCCAGCAGTTACCCCCGTGGTGGGAGCTCCTACGAGCAGTACTTC
CASSYPRGGSSYEQYF
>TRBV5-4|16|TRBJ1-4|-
TGTGCCAGCAGCCTAATGGGAGGGGGGCAGAATGAAAAACTGTTTTTT
CASSLMGGGQNEKLFF
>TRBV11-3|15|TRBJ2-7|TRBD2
TGTGCCAGCAGCAGCGGACTAGCGGGAGACTACGAGCAGTACTTC
CASSSGLAGDYEQYF
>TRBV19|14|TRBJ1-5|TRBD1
TGTGCCCCCCCCGACAGGGGGTTCCACCAGCCCCAGCATTTT
CAPPDRGFHQPQHF
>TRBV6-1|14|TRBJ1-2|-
TGTGCCAGCAGTGAAGCGGTCTTTATCGGGGGCTACACCTTC
CASSEAVFIGGYTF
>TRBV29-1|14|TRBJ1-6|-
TGCAGCGTTCGCCAGGGAGGGTCGGCTTCACCCCTCCACTTT
CSVRQGGSASPLHF
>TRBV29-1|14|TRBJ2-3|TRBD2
TGCAGCGTTGCTAGCCGGGAGGTAACAGATACGCAGTATTTT
CSVASREVTDTQYF
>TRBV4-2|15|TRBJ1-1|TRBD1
TGTGCCAGCAGCCAAGCTGAGGGGGCTGGCACTGAAGCTTTCTTT
CASSQAEGAGTEAFF
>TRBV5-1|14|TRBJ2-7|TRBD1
TGCGCCAGCAGCTTGTTAGGGGGCGCGGACGAGCAGTACTTC
CASSLLGGADEQYF
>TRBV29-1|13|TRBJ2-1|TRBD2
TGCAGCGCCATTGGACTAGCGTCGAATGAGCAGTTCTTC
CSAIGLASNEQFF
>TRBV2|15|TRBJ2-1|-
TGTGCCAGCCTAGGTACCTCGACTAGTCAGAATGAGCAGTTCTTC
CASLGTSTSQNEQFF
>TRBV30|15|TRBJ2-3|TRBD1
TGTGCCTGGGGTTTAGGACAGGGGGCAATAGATACGCAGTATTTT
CAWGLGQGAIDTQYF
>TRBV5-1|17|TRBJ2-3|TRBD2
TGCGCCAGCAGCTTGAAGCGGGAGGGCCTAAGCACAGATACGCAGTATTTT
CASSLKREGLSTDTQYF
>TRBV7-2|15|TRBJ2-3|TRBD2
TGTGCCAGCAGCTCGACTAGCGGGACGGCAGATACGCAGTATTTT
CASSSTSGTADTQYF
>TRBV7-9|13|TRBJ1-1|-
TGTGCCAGCAGCTTACAGGGGAACACTGAAGCTTTCTTT
CASSLQGNTEAFF
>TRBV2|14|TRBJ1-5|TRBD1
TGTGCCAGCACCCAGGGGGCAAAGGATCAGCCGCAGCATTTT
CASTQGAKDQPQHF
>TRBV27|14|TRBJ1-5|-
TGTGCCAGCAGGACAGGTAATAGCAATCAGCCCCAGCATTTT
CASRTGNSNQPQHF
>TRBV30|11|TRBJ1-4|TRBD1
TGTGCCTCTCGGACAGGGTGGAAACTGTTTTTT
CASRTGWKLFF
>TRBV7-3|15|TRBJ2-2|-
TGTGCCAGCAGCTTGAGACATTCGAACACCGGGGAGCTGTTTTTT
CASSLRHSNTGELFF
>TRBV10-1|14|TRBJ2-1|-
TGCGCCAGCAGTGAGTCGGGCAGCTACAATGAGCAGTTCTTC
CASSESGSYNEQFF
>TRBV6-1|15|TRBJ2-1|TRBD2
TGTGCCAGCAGCATTGGACTAGCGGCTTACAATGAGCAGTTCTTC
CASSIGLAAYNEQFF
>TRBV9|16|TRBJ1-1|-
TGTGCCAGCAGCTTAGGGGTGGGGCGGGGAGTCACTGAAGCTTTCTTT
CASSLGVGRGVTEAFF
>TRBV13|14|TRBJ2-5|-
TGTGCCAGCAGCTTAGCGGAGATTGAGGAGACCCAGTACTTC
CASSLAEIEETQYF
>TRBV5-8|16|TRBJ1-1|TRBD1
TGTGCCAGCAGCTGGAGGGGGCCAGGGATGAACACTGAAGCTTTCTTT
CASSWRGPGMNTEAFF
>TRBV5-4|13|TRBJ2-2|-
TGTGCCAGCAGCTTGGCCAGGGATCGTGAGCTGTTTTTT
CASSLARDRELFF
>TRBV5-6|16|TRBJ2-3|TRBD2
TGTGCCAGCAGCGTCGGGACTAGCGCGGGCACAGATACGCAGTATTTT
CASSVGTSAGTDTQYF
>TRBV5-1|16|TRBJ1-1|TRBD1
TGCGCCAGCAGCCCCAGGGACAGGGGGCTAGGGACTGAAGCTTTCTTT
CASSPRDRGLGTEAFF
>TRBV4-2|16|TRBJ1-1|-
TGTGCCAGCAGCCAGCAAGATCGGGGGTCGAACACTGAAGCTTTCTTT
CASSQQDRGSNTEAFF
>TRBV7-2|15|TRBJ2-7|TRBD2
TGTGCCAGCAGCTTAGACTCTAGCGGGACCTACGAGCAGTACTTC
CASSLDSSGTYEQYF
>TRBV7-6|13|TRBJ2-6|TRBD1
TGTGCCAGCAGCTTACAGGGGGCCAACGCCCTGACTTTC
CASSLQGANALTF
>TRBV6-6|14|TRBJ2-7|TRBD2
TGTGCCAGCAGTTCGGGACTAGCGGTGTACGAGCAGTACTTC
CASSSGLAVYEQYF
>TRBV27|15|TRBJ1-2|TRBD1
TGTGCCAGCAGCGCGGACCGGGACAGCATCTATGGCTACACCTTC
CASSADRDSIYGYTF
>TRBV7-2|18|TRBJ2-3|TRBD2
TGTGCCAGCATAGTCCTCCCCGAGCGGGAGTTTGGAGGGGATACGCAGTATTTT
CASIVLPEREFGGDTQYF
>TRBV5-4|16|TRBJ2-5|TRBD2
TGTGCCAGCAGCCGGACTGGCGGGAGGGCCCGAGAGACCCAGTACTTC
CASSRTGGRARETQYF
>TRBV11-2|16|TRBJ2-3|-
TGTGCCAGCAGCTTCCGACAGGGAGGAGAGACAGATACGCAGTATTTT
CASSFRQGGETDTQYF
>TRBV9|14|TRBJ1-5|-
TGTGCCAGCAGCCGGGGGGTCAGCGATCAGCCCCAGCATTTT
CASSRGVSDQPQHF
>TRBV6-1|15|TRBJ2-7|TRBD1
TGTGCCAGCAGTCTCCGGGACAGGGAAAACTACGAGCAGTACTTC
CASSLRDRENYEQYF
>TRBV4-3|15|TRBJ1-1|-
TGCGCCAGCAGCCAAGAAGGAGGAGCGAACACTGAAGCTTTCTTT
CASSQEGGANTEAFF